The 23 T cell receptor beta chains listed next were all sequenced from one sample in a study of blood T cells in healthy people across ages. The use of a sample-barcoded 5' primer and a J-beta primer mix characterized a second PCR of about 6 to 12 cycles. TCRdb re-analysed the 5' RACE reads in MiXCR, keeping a single row per CDR3 protein. The sample lists hundreds of thousands of distinct CDR3 sequences; 48% were seen once. The sequencing sample was made of blood. The receptors were gathered from a man aged 25 to 40 in good health.

The J gene is TRBJ2-7, the V gene TRBV20-1; 12 bases fit TRBD1. The CDR3 extends over 16 amino acids. Germline V CDR1 and CDR2: DFQATT, SNEGSKA (reference sequence). The V segment lost 2 bases and the J segment 3 bases; nucleotides outside the gene matches: 8. CDR3 residues: CSARWDRGRTGYEQYF. CDR3 coding DNA: TGCAGTGCTAGATGGGACAGGGGGCGGACCGGCTACGAGCAGTACTTC.

This clonotype appeared a single time. Relative to the germline gene, one junction end is altered; a read error may explain this. The rearrangement links TRBV28 to TRBJ2-1; 10 bases are a match to TRBD1. Germline V gene lookup returns CDR1 MDHEN and CDR2 SYDVKM. The CDR3 extends over 15 amino acids. As DNA, the CDR3 is TGTGCCAGCACCCTCCTGACAGGGGGCTACGATGAGCAGTTCTTC. Its protein is CASTLLTGGYDEQFF.

V gene TRBV2 combines with J gene TRBJ2-5, with 11 bases lining up with TRBD1. This CDR3 has 15 amino acids. Germline values: CDR1 SNHLY, CDR2 FYNNEI. The ends lost 5 bases at V and 11 bases at J; junction bases unmatched: 13. The DNA of the CDR3 is TGTGCCAGCAGTATGGGACAGGGGGACTACAATGAGCAGTACTTC. It encodes CASSMGQGDYNEQYF.

V and J are TRBV24-1 and TRBJ2-1, with D perhaps TRBD1 (6 bases). V lost 3 bases and J 2 bases, leaving 19 bases between the germline ends. This CDR3 is built from 18 residues. The germline gives CDR1 KGHDR, CDR2 SFDVKD. The CDR3 reads CATSDRGQGKGTYNEQFF. The CDR3 DNA sequence: TGTGCCACCAGTGATAGGGGTCAGGGGAAGGGGACCTACAATGAGCAGTTCTTC.

The CDR3 nucleotides read TGTGCCATCAGTGAGTCGGGGGACCCCTACGAGCAGTACTTC. This codes for CAISESGDPYEQYF. V is TRBV10-3 and J is TRBJ2-7, with D possibly being TRBD1 or TRBD2 (5 bases each). CDR3 length equals 14 residues. CDR1 and CDR2 from the germline V gene are ENHRY and SYGVKD. V was clipped by 0 bases and J by 2 bases, with 8 bases between them.

This clonotype was counted between two and nine times. The rearrangement joins TRBV28 to TRBJ2-5; 11 bases line up with TRBD1. Per the germline V gene, CDR1 is MDHEN and CDR2 is SYDVKM. V dropped 4 bases and J dropped 0; count of bases not matched to a gene: 4. The CDR3 has 16 amino acids. The CDR3 DNA follows: TGTGCCAGCAGTTCGTGGGACAGGGGGAACCAAGAGACCCAGTACTTC. Protein sequence: CASSSWDRGNQETQYF.

The V and J genes are TRBV11-1 and TRBJ2-1; 13 positions agree with TRBD2. V shed 5 bases and J 3 bases; nucleotides not matched to a gene: 7. Germline CDR1 reads SGHAT; CDR2 reads FQDESV (reference sequence). This CDR3 is 17 amino acids long. CDR3 sequence reads: CASSAGTSGEYYNEQFF. CDR3 DNA: TGTGCCAGCAGCGCCGGGACTAGCGGGGAATACTACAATGAGCAGTTCTTC. The full variable domain, its missing parts supplied by reference TRBV11-1 and TRBJ2-1, is EAEVAQSPRYKITEKSQAVAFWCDPISGHATLYWYRQILGQGPELLVQFQDESVVDDSQLPKDRFSAERLKGVDSTLKIQPAELGDSAMYLCASSAGTSGEYYNEQFFGPGTRLTVL.

This chain uses TRBV20-1 with TRBJ2-3; no firm D call. The CDR3 extends over 13 amino acids. Looked up from germline, CDR1 is DFQATT and CDR2 is SNEGSKA (reference sequence). Trimming pared 5 bases from V and 0 bases from J, leaving 9 bases between. The CDR3 DNA is TGCAGTGCTTTATCAGGCAGCACAGATACGCAGTATTTT. This translates into CSALSGSTDTQYF.

V usage is TRBV27 and J usage is TRBJ1-4; no firm D call. The CDR3 loop spans 14 amino acids. V dropped 2 bases and J dropped 8 bases, with 12 bases sitting between them. Germline lookup yields CDR1 MNHEY and CDR2 SMNVEV (reference sequence). The CDR3 reads CASSLNDPNEKLFF. The CDR3 DNA reads as TGTGCCAGCAGTTTAAATGACCCCAACGAAAAACTGTTTTTT.

This clonotype has a count of ten or more. The DNA for the CDR3 is TGTGCCAGCAGCGCTAGTGTACAAGAGACCCAGTACTTC. Encoded protein: CASSASVQETQYF. V usage is TRBV4-2 and J usage is TRBJ2-5; no clear D gene. Trimming stripped 5 bases from V and 2 bases from J, with 9 bases between. Germline values: CDR1 LGHNA, CDR2 YNFKEQ. This CDR3 is built from 13 residues.

This rearrangement joins TRBV4-3 to TRBJ2-1; 13 bases match TRBD2. Germline CDR1 reads LGHNA; CDR2 reads YSLEER. Trimming took 0 bases from V and 5 from J; bases not matched to a gene: 4. The CDR3 consists of 17 residues. The CDR3 here is CASSQDRGTSGDNEQFF. In DNA form, the CDR3 reads TGCGCCAGCAGCCAAGATCGAGGGACTAGCGGGGACAATGAGCAGTTCTTC.

The V call is TRBV3-1, the J call TRBJ2-5; the D gene is possibly TRBD2 (5 bases). The CDR3 has 16 amino acids. Trimming cost V 2 bases and J 3 bases, with 16 bases left between them. Germline V gene data show CDR1 as LGHDT and CDR2 as YNNKEL (reference sequence). The CDR3 is CASSQRSPILEETQYF. In DNA form, the CDR3 reads TGTGCCAGCAGCCAAAGATCCCCTATACTAGAAGAGACCCAGTACTTC.

This clonotype was seen just once. The genes are TRBV30 and TRBJ1-1; no clear D. There are 13 residues in the CDR3. Trimming took off 5 bases at V and 3 bases at J, with 13 bases between the two ends. CDR1 is GTSNPN, CDR2 SVGIG, per germline (reference sequence). In DNA form, the CDR3 reads TGTGCCTGGGCTCCGTCTCGGGACACTGAAGCTTTCTTT. Encoded protein: CAWAPSRDTEAFF.

The chain joins TRBV4-3 to TRBJ2-1; 15 bases fit TRBD2. CDR1 is LGHNA, CDR2 YSLEER, per germline. The ends lost 3 bases at V and 4 bases at J; junction bases unmatched: 10. The CDR3 is made up of 19 amino acids. CDR3 in DNA: TGCGCCAGCAGCCAGGAGGGACTAGCGGGGGGAAGACGTTACAATGAGCAGTTCTTC. It specifies CASSQEGLAGGRRYNEQFF.

This clonotype was seen ten or more times. CDR3: CSAPEFQETQYF. The DNA of the CDR3 is TGCAGTGCTCCTGAATTCCAAGAGACCCAGTACTTC. J is TRBJ2-5 and V is TRBV20-1; D is uncertain. This CDR3 comprises 12 residues. CDR1 and CDR2 from the germline V gene are DFQATT and SNEGSKA (reference sequence). The V end lost 5 bases, the J end lost 1 base, and 8 bases lay between the germline ends.

The chain is built from TRBV11-2 and TRBJ2-4; 8 bases are a match to TRBD2. Losses at the gene ends were 5 bases for V and 6 bases for J; bases not matched to a gene: 6. The germline CDR1 and CDR2 sequences are SGHAT and FQNNGV. The CDR3 length is 14 residues. In DNA form, the CDR3 reads TGTGCCAGCAGCCCCAGCGGGGGCACAAACATTCAGTACTTC. Amino acid sequence: CASSPSGGTNIQYF.

The CDR3, as DNA: TGCAGCGTTGTAGACTGGGGGCAGTTCTTC. This translates into CSVVDWGQFF. This sequence joins TRBV29-1 and TRBJ2-1; D remains unclear. V was pared by 4 bases and J by 12 bases, with 10 bases between. This CDR3 comprises 10 residues. Germline lookup yields CDR1 SQVTM and CDR2 ANQGSEA.

V usage is TRBV28 and J usage is TRBJ1-4; no clear D. The germline CDR1 and CDR2 sequences are MDHEN and SYDVKM. The CDR3 contains 15 residues. V was clipped by 8 bases and J by 10 bases, with 23 bases between them. CDR3: CASEGAQSPLGKLFF. CDR3 sequence (DNA): TGTGCCAGCGAGGGCGCCCAGAGTCCCCTAGGAAAACTGTTTTTT.

The V call is TRBV5-1, the J call TRBJ2-3; 10 bases align to TRBD2. This CDR3 has 16 amino acids. Germline loops: CDR1 SGHRS, CDR2 YFSETQ. J lost 6 bases, V lost 4 bases, and 11 bases had no gene match. CDR3: CASSRRLAGWGDTQYF. Written as DNA, the CDR3 is TGCGCCAGCAGCAGAAGACTAGCGGGTTGGGGGGATACGCAGTATTTT.

This chain joins TRBV28 and TRBJ1-5; D is ambiguous. The CDR3 covers 14 residues. In germline, CDR1 is MDHEN, CDR2 SYDVKM. The ends were cut back, 5 bases at V and 6 bases at J, with 14 bases in the middle. The CDR3 DNA sequence: TGTGCCAGCAGTGTCTTTGTGGGAGGTCAGCCCCAGCATTTT. Translated: CASSVFVGGQPQHF.

In its sample, this clonotype was seen many times. V usage is TRBV7-3 and J usage is TRBJ2-1, with D unclear. CDR3 size: 12 residues. V lost 5 bases and J 6 bases, leaving 8 bases between the germline ends. CDR1 is SGHTA and CDR2 is FQGTGA in the germline V gene. The CDR3 nucleotides are TGTGCCAGCAGCATAAGCCTCAATGAGCAGTTCTTC. Translating it yields CASSISLNEQFF.

This clonotype showed up just once. The V and J genes are TRBV12-3 or TRBV12-4 and TRBJ1-4, with D tentatively TRBD1 (5 bases). The germline V and J ends were trimmed by 3 bases and 4 bases, with 18 bases remaining between them. CDR3 size: 17 residues. The CDR3 region has the DNA TGTGCCAGCAGTTTTCGGGGACTGGGTTCTGGTAATGAAAAACTGTTTTTT. As protein: CASSFRGLGSGNEKLFF.

This clonotype was observed a few times. This sequence joins TRBV4-2 and TRBJ2-3; no clear D gene. Germline V gives CDR1 LGHNA, CDR2 YNFKEQ. The CDR3 is made up of 13 amino acids. Trimming pared 1 base from V and 6 bases from J, leaving 8 bases between. CDR3 nucleotide sequence: TGTGCCAGCAGCCAAGGGGCGTTTGATACGCAGTATTTT. Translation gives CASSQGAFDTQYF.